This T cell receptor (beta chain) comes out of a study of blood T cell repertoires in COVID-19. Here immunoSEQ multiplex PCR was the method, and the copy in TCRdb shows in-frame clones only, minus some. Among tens of thousands of clones listed, more than 75% were seen once. This CDR3 has 15 amino acids. Germline V gene lookup returns CDR1 SGHAT and CDR2 FQNNGV. The germline V and J ends were trimmed by 5 bases and 7 bases, with 17 bases remaining between them. Sequencing was carried out using peripheral blood. The chain carries TRBV11-2 and TRBJ1-4; D unresolved. The sequence was collected from a woman between 65 and 79 years old with acute or convalescent COVID-19. The chain's CDR3 is CASSPPPGRSEKLFF. In DNA form, the CDR3 reads TGTGCCAGCAGCCCGCCCCCGGGGAGGAGTGAAAAACTGTTTTTT.